The clone carrying this T cell receptor beta chain was seen a handful of times. Its target is unknown. Authors' methods: A typical sample had roughly 96,000 TCRs, with about 20,000 to 690,600 overall. TCRdb redid the calling of the RACE reads with MiXCR, one entry per CDR3 protein. The authors' filters were not applied to this entry. Of tens of thousands of distinct CDR3 sequences detected, 10% to 15% appear once; the ten largest clones hold about 5.7%. Trimming shortened V by 8 bases and J by 9 bases, and 20 bases separated the two germline ends. The CDR3 has 14 residues. CDR1 and CDR2 (germline): SNHLY, FYNNEI. As for time point: patch test 3, about 24 weeks after DPC sensitization. The treatment was: therapeutic diphenylcyclopropenone sensitization with weekly scalp DPC. The authors extracted total RNA from unfractionated whole blood. This sample was taken from a study of human T cells and chemical hapten exposure. In the study overall: Per-sample TCR yield variability stemmed mainly from small pooled library volume differences.

Points from the study as a whole: Clustering by CDR3 similarity yielded significantly more large clusters from expanded TCRs than controls.

This sequence originates from a woman aged 50 to 60 with alopecia areata. Some clones in this sample may be carry-over from other donors' samples. The rearrangement links TRBV2 to TRBJ2-1; TRBD2 is a possible D gene (6 bases). The material was whole blood, obtained in connection with sensitization to the hapten diphenylcyclopropenone (DPC). The CDR3 DNA sequence: TGTGCCAGCGTGATAAAGCTGCTGGGGGGTGAGCAGTTCTTC. Protein: CASVIKLLGGEQFF. Combining the CDR3 with reference TRBV2 and TRBJ2-1 gives the whole variable domain EPEVTQTPSHQVTQMGQEVILRCVPISNHLYFYWYRQILGQKVEFLVSFYNNEISEKSEIFDDQFSVERPDGSNFTLKIRSTKLEDSAMYFCASVIKLLGGEQFFGPGTRLTVL.